Each of the 18 T cell receptor beta chains below was sequenced from the same sample in a study of T cell changes during pregnancy in multiple sclerosis. Assay used: immunoSEQ multiplex PCR; TCRdb lists only in-frame clones, some missing. In the table there are 85,000 to 100,000 clones, approximately 92% of which are singletons. The sequencing here drew on peripheral blood, taken in the first trimester of pregnancy. The receptors stem from a female donor with multiple sclerosis, enrolled in a pregnancy study.

This chain uses TRBV4-2 with TRBJ2-7; a weak D match, TRBD1 (5 bases). Germline CDR1 reads LGHNA; CDR2 reads YNFKEQ. This CDR3 region has 17 residues. Trimming stripped 0 bases from V and 1 base from J, with 16 bases between. The CDR3 region has the DNA TGTGCCAGCAGCCAAGACCTAGACAGCCACCTATCCTACGAGCAGTACTTC. Translation: CASSQDLDSHLSYEQYF.

The rearrangement links TRBV23-1 to TRBJ2-7, with 7 bases identical to TRBD2. TRBV23-1 is marked as an open reading frame, function uncertain. The CDR3 runs 14 residues. The V and J ends lost 3 bases and 4 bases, in that order; junction bases with no gene match: 6. CDR3 sequence: CASSHFQGGYEQYF. In DNA form, the CDR3 reads TGCGCCAGCAGTCATTTCCAGGGAGGGTACGAGCAGTACTTC.

V and J are TRBV27 and TRBJ1-1; the D is unclear. With 5 bases removed from V and 0 bases from J, the gap between germline ends came to 25 bases. The germline V gene encodes CDR1 MNHEY and CDR2 SMNVEV (reference sequence). CDR3 length: 19 residues. The DNA for the CDR3 is TGTGCCAGCAGTCCCCATACCTCGGGGTACACTATAATGAACACTGAAGCTTTCTTT. Translating it yields CASSPHTSGYTIMNTEAFF.

This clone was found once. The chain has TRBV19 and TRBJ1-4; D is uncertain. The CDR3 contains 13 residues. Per germline, CDR1 LNHDA and CDR2 SQIVND (reference sequence). Trimming pared 5 bases from V and 5 bases from J, leaving 9 bases between. CDR3 sequence reads: CASSVLGNEKLFF. CDR3 bases: TGTGCCAGTAGTGTACTCGGGAATGAAAAACTGTTTTTT.

The V call is TRBV19, the J call TRBJ2-3; possible D gene TRBD2, 6 bases. The CDR3 loop spans 15 amino acids. Between the trimmed V and J ends, which lost 3 bases and 2 bases, there was a span of 12 bases. Germline V gene lookup returns CDR1 LNHDA and CDR2 SQIVND (reference sequence). As DNA, the CDR3 is TGTGCCAGTAGTATGGCGGGATCTTTCACAGATACGCAGTATTTT. Translated: CASSMAGSFTDTQYF.

The chain employs TRBV27 and TRBJ2-1; 8 bases are shared with TRBD1. V lost 3 bases, J lost 4 bases, and 5 bases stayed unmatched. This CDR3 comprises 15 residues. Germline V CDR1 and CDR2: MNHEY, SMNVEV (reference sequence). CDR3 sequence: CASSLYGDRYNEQFF. In DNA, the CDR3 is TGTGCCAGCAGTTTGTATGGGGACAGGTACAATGAGCAGTTCTTC.

This sequence joins TRBV7-9 and TRBJ2-7; perhaps TRBD2 as D (6 bases). This CDR3 spans 15 amino acids. Deletions cut 4 bases from V and 2 bases from J, with 15 bases between. The germline V gene has CDR1 SEHNR and CDR2 FQNEAQ (reference sequence). The CDR3 sequence is CASSSTGRGAYEQYF. CDR3 sequence (DNA): TGTGCCAGCAGCTCGACCGGGAGAGGGGCCTACGAGCAGTACTTC. Based on the CDR3 plus reference TRBV7-9 and TRBJ2-7, the full variable domain is DTGVSQNPRHKITKRGQNVTFRCDPISEHNRLYWYRQTLGQGPEFLTYFQNEAQLEKSRLLSDRFSAERPKGSFSTLEIQRTEQGDSAMYLCASSSTGRGAYEQYFGPGTRLTVT.

In this sample, this clone turned up once. This rearrangement joins TRBV18 to TRBJ2-7; perhaps TRBD2 as D (5 bases). The CDR3 has 13 amino acids. Germline CDR1 and CDR2: KGHSH and LQKENI. V was trimmed by 6 bases and J by 3 bases, leaving 12 bases between them. CDR3 sequence reads: CASSEGTDYEQYF. DNA of the CDR3: TGTGCCAGCTCCGAGGGAACCGACTACGAGCAGTACTTC.

The CDR3 sequence is CASSADRGRIHEQYF. As DNA, the CDR3 is TGTGCCAGCAGTGCGGACAGGGGGCGCATCCACGAGCAGTACTTC. This rearrangement joins TRBV28 to TRBJ2-7; 11 bases fit TRBD1. CDR3 size: 15 residues. V gave up 5 bases and J gave up 5 bases; unmatched junction bases: 8. The germline V gene has CDR1 MDHEN and CDR2 SYDVKM.

The chain combines TRBV19 with TRBJ2-2; no definite D call. Germline CDR1 and CDR2: LNHDA and SQIVND (reference sequence). V was shortened by 4 bases and J by 1 base, with 7 bases between the two germline ends. There are 14 residues in the CDR3. The DNA of the CDR3 is TGTGCCAGTAGTAGCTACAGGAACACCGGGGAGCTGTTTTTT. This encodes CASSSYRNTGELFF.

The count of this clone is one. The rearrangement uses TRBV6-6 and TRBJ1-1; TRBD1 matches at 9 bases. This CDR3 spans 15 amino acids. The V gene's germline CDR1 is MNHNY and CDR2 SVGAGI (reference sequence). V lost 4 bases, J lost 3 bases, and 6 bases stayed unmatched. CDR3 residues: CASSSWTGEYTEAFF. The DNA of the CDR3 is TGTGCCAGCAGTTCGTGGACAGGGGAATACACTGAAGCTTTCTTT.

The V and J genes are TRBV2 and TRBJ2-7, with 9 bases that match TRBD1. Looked up from germline, CDR1 is SNHLY and CDR2 is FYNNEI. J lost 3 bases, V lost 6 bases, and 6 bases had no gene match. CDR3 length: 14 amino acids. Here the CDR3 DNA reads TGTGCCAGCAGCGGACAGGGGTCGGGCTACGAGCAGTACTTC. This encodes CASSGQGSGYEQYF.

This chain joins TRBV5-4 and TRBJ2-7, with 14 nucleotides matching TRBD2. This CDR3 is 15 amino acids long. The germline V gene has CDR1 SGHNT and CDR2 YYREEE (reference sequence). Trimming cost V 10 bases and J 7 bases; bases outside gene matches: 13. CDR3 bases: TGTGCCGGTACCTGGGGGACTAGCGGGGGCCGTGAGCAGTACTTC. Its protein is CAGTWGTSGGREQYF.

The J gene is TRBJ2-1, the V gene TRBV30; 9 bases are a match to TRBD1. CDR1 GTSNPN and CDR2 SVGIG come from the germline V gene (reference sequence). The CDR3 length is 13 residues. The trim removed 1 base at V and 8 bases at J, leaving 3 bases unmatched. In DNA, the CDR3 is TGTGCCTGGAGTGGGACAGGGGTCGATGAGCAGTTCTTC. This gives the protein CAWSGTGVDEQFF.

This clone was found once. This chain connects TRBV19 to TRBJ2-3; 7 nucleotides agree with TRBD2. The V and J ends lost 3 bases and 4 bases, in that order; junction bases with no gene match: 7. The CDR3 is made up of 15 amino acids. Germline CDR1 LNHDA, CDR2 SQIVND (reference sequence). For the CDR3, the DNA is TGTGCCAGTAGTATGGGGGGAGGGAGGTCAGATACGCAGTATTTT. Amino acid sequence: CASSMGGGRSDTQYF.

This chain joins TRBV6-1 and TRBJ1-4, with D perhaps TRBD1 (6 bases). Per germline, CDR1 MNHNS and CDR2 SASEGT. V gave up 2 bases and J gave up 7 bases, with 20 bases separating them. This CDR3 is built from 17 residues. The CDR3 spells CASSEPRGAGVSEKLFF. The CDR3 DNA follows: TGTGCCAGCAGTGAACCCCGGGGGGCAGGGGTGAGTGAAAAACTGTTTTTT.

The table lists this clone with a count of one. The chain carries TRBV15 and TRBJ1-5; tentative D call: TRBD1 (6 bases). CDR3 length: 17 amino acids. Germline V gives CDR1 LNHNV, CDR2 YYDKDF (reference sequence). V was cut by 0 bases and J by 5 bases, with 17 bases left in between. CDR3 residues: CATSRDGLRGIYQPQHF. CDR3 sequence (DNA): TGTGCCACCAGCAGAGATGGACTCAGGGGAATTTATCAGCCCCAGCATTTT.

The rearrangement links TRBV6-4 to TRBJ2-7, with D possibly being TRBD2 (5 bases). Trimming shortened V by 8 bases and J by 4 bases, and 15 bases separated the two germline ends. The CDR3 covers 13 residues. Germline CDR1 reads MRHNA; CDR2 reads SNTAGT. CDR3 DNA sequence: TGTGCCAGCGCCTGGCGGGCCGGGTACGAGCAGTACTTC. Translated: CASAWRAGYEQYF.